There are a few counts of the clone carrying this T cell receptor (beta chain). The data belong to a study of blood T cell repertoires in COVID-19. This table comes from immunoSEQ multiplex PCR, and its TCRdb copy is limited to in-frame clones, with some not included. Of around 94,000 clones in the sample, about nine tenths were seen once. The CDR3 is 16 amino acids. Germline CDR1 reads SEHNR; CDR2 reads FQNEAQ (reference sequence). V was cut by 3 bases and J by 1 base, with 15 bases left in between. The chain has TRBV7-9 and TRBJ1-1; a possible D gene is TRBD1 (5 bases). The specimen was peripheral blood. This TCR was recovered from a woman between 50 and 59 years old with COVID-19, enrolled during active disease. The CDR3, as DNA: TGTGCCAGCAGCTTTGGGAGGGGTTTAGGGAACACTGAAGCTTTCTTT. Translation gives CASSFGRGLGNTEAFF.